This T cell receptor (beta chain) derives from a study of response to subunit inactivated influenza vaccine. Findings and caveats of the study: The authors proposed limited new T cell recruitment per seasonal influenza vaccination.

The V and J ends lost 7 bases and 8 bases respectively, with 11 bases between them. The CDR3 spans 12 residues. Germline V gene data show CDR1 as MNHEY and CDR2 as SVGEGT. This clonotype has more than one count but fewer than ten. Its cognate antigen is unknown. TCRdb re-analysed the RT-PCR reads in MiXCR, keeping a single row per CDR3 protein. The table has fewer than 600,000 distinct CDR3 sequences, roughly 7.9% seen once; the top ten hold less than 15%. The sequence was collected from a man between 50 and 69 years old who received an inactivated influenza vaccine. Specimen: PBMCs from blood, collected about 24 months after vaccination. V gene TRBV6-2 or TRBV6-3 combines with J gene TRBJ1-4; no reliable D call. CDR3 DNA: TGTGCCAGCAACGACCGCGGGGAAAAACTGTTTTTT. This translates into CASNDRGEKLFF.